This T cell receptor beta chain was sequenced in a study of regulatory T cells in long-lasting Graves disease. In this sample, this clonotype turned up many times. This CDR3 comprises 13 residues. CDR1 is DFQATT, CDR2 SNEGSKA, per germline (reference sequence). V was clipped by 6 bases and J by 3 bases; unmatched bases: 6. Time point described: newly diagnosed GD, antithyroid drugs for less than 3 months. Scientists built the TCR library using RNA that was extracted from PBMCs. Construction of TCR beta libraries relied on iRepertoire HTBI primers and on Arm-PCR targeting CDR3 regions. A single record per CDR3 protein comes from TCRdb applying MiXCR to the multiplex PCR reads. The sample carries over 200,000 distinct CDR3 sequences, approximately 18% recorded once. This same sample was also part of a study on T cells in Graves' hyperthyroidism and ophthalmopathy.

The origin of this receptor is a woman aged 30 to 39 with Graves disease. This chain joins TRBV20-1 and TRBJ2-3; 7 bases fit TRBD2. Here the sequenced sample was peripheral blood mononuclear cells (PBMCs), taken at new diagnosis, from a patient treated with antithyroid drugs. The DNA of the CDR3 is TGCAGTGCCCGGCAGGGAGGGACAGATACGCAGTATTTT. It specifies CSARQGGTDTQYF.